These T cell receptor beta chains were read from a single sample in a study of beta chain features in type 1 diabetes. Assay: immunoSEQ multiplex PCR; the TCRdb copy retains only in-frame clones and omits some. The data hold some 360,000 clones, with roughly a fifth observed a single time. Specimen: naive CD4+ T cells from blood. The source of these receptors is a woman aged 18-29 years in good health. The conserved cysteine and the conserved F or W are not part of the CDR3 here. A clone size is listed for some rows: how often the clone was seen (once, few, many), or a class if it is expanded.

j_gene,v_gene,abundance,CDR3aa
TRBJ2-5,TRBV9,.,ASSLRYGETQY
TRBJ2-1,TRBV13,few,ASSFPLAGDPRLNNEQF
TRBJ1-2,TRBV4-2,.,ASSQTEGGYT
TRBJ2-3,TRBV7-9,.,ASSLQGTDTQY
TRBJ2-7,TRBV10-3,.,AISESRAGAPYEQY
TRBJ2-7,TRBV11-1,.,ASSLRQGLSYEQY
TRBJ1-6,TRBV18,.,ASSPFRSTGRGSPLH
TRBJ2-7,TRBV4-1,few,ASSPGRGLLYEQY
TRBJ2-2,TRBV30,.,AGGSAGGQAGELF
TRBJ2-2,TRBV30,.,AWRGSRATGELF
TRBJ2-7,TRBV27,.,ASSFGHSRSYEQY
TRBJ2-1,TRBV30,few,AWDGLAGIRGEQF
TRBJ1-5,TRBV4-1,.,ASSPFDRGSKPQH
TRBJ1-2,TRBV5-1,.,ASSLAPTPLYGYT
TRBJ2-3,TRBV19,.,ASSRYRVGDTQY
TRBJ2-3,TRBV5-4,once,ASSPQADTQY
TRBJ2-5,TRBV5-1,.,ASSGSVPGVQETQY
TRBJ2-7,TRBV10-3,few,AISNKTSGTYEQY
TRBJ2-3,TRBV7-2,.,ASSRSIGDTQY
TRBJ2-1,TRBV15,few,ATSRVSVMSYNEQF
TRBJ2-1,TRBV9,.,ASRGGSSSYNEQF
TRBJ1-2,TRBV18,.,ASSPQGKNYGYT
TRBJ2-7,TRBV11-2,few,ASSLELAGRGEQY
TRBJ1-2,TRBV5-1,.,ASSLTGDGYYGYT
TRBJ1-2,TRBV30,.,AWSSGNYGYT
TRBJ2-5,TRBV7-2,.,ASSKEAGETQY
TRBJ2-1,TRBV5-1,few,ASSQGGTIYNEQF
TRBJ2-7,TRBV9,few,ASSVTDSYEQY
TRBJ2-5,TRBV6-5,few,ASSYSFRQETQY
TRBJ1-3,TRBV29-1,few,SVRQGNGNTIY
TRBJ2-1,TRBV9,few,ASSVGLEAYNEQF
TRBJ2-3,TRBV4-3,few,ASSLNRDTTDTQY
TRBJ2-3,TRBV5-4,.,ASSSPAGDTQY
TRBJ2-3,TRBV7-9,few,ASSPGLAGGRDTQY
TRBJ1-5,TRBV7-9,.,ASSFDTGNPQH
TRBJ2-7,TRBV7-8,.,ASSAVAGHEQY
TRBJ2-3,TRBV19,.,ASSVDSLDTQY
TRBJ2-3,TRBV29-1,few,SLKIAGVSDTQY
TRBJ2-5,TRBV5-1,few,ASSSRGQGPNQETQY
TRBJ1-1,TRBV7-3,.,ASSYDRNTEAF
TRBJ1-2,TRBV4-1,few,ASSVRQGEYGYT